This paragraph covers one T cell receptor beta chain sequence. The antigen remains undetermined. These data are taken from a study of cytomegalovirus exposure and HLA in healthy donors. PCR used 60 Vbeta primers and 13 Jbeta primers. Sequenced by immunoSEQ multiplex PCR; TCRdb stores in-frame clones only, minus some. The repertoire table contains 95,000 to 150,000 clones. Points from the study as a whole: Sequencing artifact likely explains a cluster of highly shared sequence variants. A later analysis, which compared TCR beta chains of equal frequency, found the HLA-associated ones more clonally expanded.

Germline lookup yields CDR1 MDHEN and CDR2 SYDVKM. Trimming shortened V by 1 base and J by 3 bases, and 10 bases separated the two germline ends. The CDR3 totals 14 residues. The sequencing sample was made of PBMCs. The V call is TRBV28, the J call TRBJ2-7, with a weak D call TRBD2 (6 bases). The TCR originated in a man aged 18 to 30 in good health and CMV-seronegative. The DNA for the CDR3 is TGTGCCAGCAGTTTATCCCAGGGAGGCTACGAGCAGTACTTC. Residues: CASSLSQGGYEQYF.